The next 3 T cell receptor beta chains were all read from a single sample in a study of shared clonotypes between healthy human individuals. Assay: immunoSEQ multiplex PCR; the TCRdb copy retains only in-frame clones and omits some. The table includes roughly 760,000 clones, around 74% detected once. Material: memory CD4+ T cells sorted from blood. As for subset: CD45RA-negative fraction. The source is a woman in her thirties in good health.

The chain combines TRBV6-5 with TRBJ2-5; D perhaps matches TRBD2 (6 bases). The CDR3 has 12 residues. The germline V and J ends were trimmed by 2 bases and 5 bases, with 6 bases remaining between them. Germline loops: CDR1 MNHEY, CDR2 SVGAGI. The DNA for the CDR3 is TGTGCCAGCAGTTACGGGGGGGAGACCCAGTACTTC. As protein: CASSYGGETQYF.

The chain uses TRBV2 and TRBJ1-4; 9 nucleotides agree with TRBD1. The germline gives CDR1 SNHLY, CDR2 FYNNEI. J lost 4 bases, V lost 6 bases, and 6 bases had no gene match. There are 15 residues in the CDR3. For the CDR3, the DNA is TGTGCCAGCAGCGGGGGGACAGGGCGTAATGAAAAACTGTTTTTT. It specifies CASSGGTGRNEKLFF. The whole variable domain, filled in from reference TRBV2 and TRBJ1-4, reads EPEVTQTPSHQVTQMGQEVILRCVPISNHLYFYWYRQILGQKVEFLVSFYNNEISEKSEIFDDQFSVERPDGSNFTLKIRSTKLEDSAMYFCASSGGTGRNEKLFFGSGTQLSVL.

To note about this clone: Other DNA sequences in this sample translate to the same CDR3. This chain joins TRBV19 and TRBJ2-7; 14 nucleotides agree with TRBD2. CDR1 and CDR2 (germline): LNHDA, SQIVND (reference sequence). This CDR3 has 15 amino acids. V dropped 3 bases and J dropped 4; count of bases not matched to a gene: 2. As DNA, the CDR3 is TGTGCCAGTAGTATCGGGACTAGCGGGAGTTACGAGCAGTACTTC. It yields the protein CASSIGTSGSYEQYF.